This T cell receptor beta chain is from a study of early T cells in non-severe SARS-CoV-2 infection. Study context: The study sequenced bulk RNA from unsorted whole blood, with chains unpaired. Points from the study as a whole: Matches to VDJdb favored anti-spike CD8 responses and missed private and CD4 specificities.

V gave up 4 bases and J gave up 6 bases, with 8 bases separating them. The CDR3 is 12 residues long. From germline, CDR1 is SGHVS and CDR2 FQNEAQ. Many counts were recorded for this clonotype. Its specificity is not known. As part of library construction, unique molecular identifiers were attached to individual cDNA molecules. Each CDR3 protein gets one entry after TCRdb re-called the 5' RACE reads with MiXCR. The sample has 20,000 to 30,000 distinct CDR3 sequences; 4% to 5% are singletons. V and J are TRBV7-8 and TRBJ2-3; D gene unclear. The source material was whole blood. The receptor's source is an adult who was a healthcare worker with PCR-confirmed SARS-CoV-2 infection or an uninfected control (not recorded which). The CDR3 loop reads CASSSLPDTQYF. DNA for the CDR3: TGTGCCAGCAGCTCGCTCCCCGATACGCAGTATTTT.